The 8 T cell receptor beta chains below all came from one sample that was sequenced in a study of graft-versus-host responses after intestinal transplantation. Which antigens these TCRs recognize remains unknown. Using immunoSEQ multiplex PCR, the repertoire was profiled, and TCRdb retains in-frame clones only, with some absent. This table holds 80,000 to 95,000 clones, 85% to 95% found once. The sequences come from unstimulated CD8+ T cells sorted from spleen or lymph node cells, collected before intestinal transplant. Receptors originate from a human donor who received an intestinal transplant.

The chain carries TRBV11-3 and TRBJ2-7, with a weak D call TRBD2 (6 bases). Trimming left V 5 bases short and J 7 bases short, with 27 bases between. The CDR3 length is 17 residues. CDR1 SGHNT and CDR2 YENEEA come from the germline V gene. CDR3: CASSPNLRDRREWEQYF. In DNA form, the CDR3 reads TGTGCCAGCAGCCCGAACCTCCGGGACCGGAGGGAGTGGGAGCAGTACTTC.

The chain is built from TRBV11-2 and TRBJ2-2; 7 nucleotides agree with TRBD1. CDR3 size: 15 residues. V was clipped by 5 bases and J by 1 base; unmatched bases: 4. The V gene's germline CDR1 is SGHAT and CDR2 FQNNGV. Written as DNA, the CDR3 is TGTGCCAGCAGCCCACGGACAGGGAACACCGGGGAGCTGTTTTTT. Translating gives CASSPRTGNTGELFF.

This chain uses TRBV14 with TRBJ1-4; D is perhaps TRBD1 (5 bases). The ends were cut back, 2 bases at V and 8 bases at J, with 15 bases in the middle. The CDR3 totals 15 residues. Germline V CDR1 and CDR2: SGHDN, FVKESK. This CDR3 is CASSQTGTTSEKLFF. The CDR3 coding sequence is TGTGCCAGCAGCCAAACCGGGACGACTAGCGAAAAACTGTTTTTT.

The chain links TRBV4-1 to TRBJ1-2; TRBD1 matches at 8 bases. Per germline, CDR1 MGHRA and CDR2 YSYEKL. This CDR3 is built from 13 residues. The V and J ends lost 4 bases and 6 bases, in that order; junction bases with no gene match: 4. This CDR3 is CASSLTGENGYTF. DNA of the CDR3: TGCGCCAGCAGCCTGACAGGGGAAAATGGCTACACCTTC.

The chain is built from TRBV7-2 and TRBJ2-7; 8 bases agree with TRBD2. The CDR3 spans 17 residues. The V gene's germline CDR1 is SGHTA and CDR2 FQGNSA. V was clipped by 1 base and J by 5 bases; unmatched bases: 13. The CDR3 region is CASSLGRTGGPFNEQYF. In DNA, the CDR3 is TGTGCCAGCAGCTTAGGTCGAACGGGGGGGCCTTTTAACGAGCAGTACTTC.

This chain uses TRBV10-3 with TRBJ2-7, with D perhaps TRBD2 (5 bases). V lost 7 bases to trimming and J lost 5 bases, with 15 bases between them. The CDR3 is made up of 13 amino acids. Germline V gives CDR1 ENHRY, CDR2 SYGVKD. Here the CDR3 DNA reads TGTGCCATCAAACCCACGGGGTTACACGAGCAGTACTTC. Translation: CAIKPTGLHEQYF.

The genes are TRBV27 and TRBJ2-1; 8 nucleotides align to TRBD2. The germline V gene encodes CDR1 MNHEY and CDR2 SMNVEV (reference sequence). V was pared by 9 bases and J by 3 bases, with 10 bases of the junction left unmatched. The CDR3 has 15 residues. DNA for the CDR3: TGTGCCAGTTATCGGGGGGGAGGCAACTACAATGAGCAGTTCTTC. Translated: CASYRGGGNYNEQFF.

The gene calls are TRBV7-9 and TRBJ1-3; no clear D. V was clipped by 5 bases and J by 0 bases, with 11 bases between them. The germline CDR1 and CDR2 sequences are SEHNR and FQNEAQ (reference sequence). There are 15 residues in the CDR3. The chain's CDR3 is CASSLIPGSGNTIYF. CDR3 nucleotides: TGTGCCAGCAGCCTTATCCCGGGCTCTGGAAACACCATATATTTT.